This entry lists 19 T cell receptor beta chains sequenced from one sample in a study of response to subunit inactivated influenza vaccine. TCRdb redid the calling of the RT-PCR reads with MiXCR, one entry per CDR3 protein. The data hold hundreds of thousands of distinct CDR3 sequences, with around a fifth observed a single time. Source: PBMCs from blood, taken about 19 months after vaccination. All receptors derive from a man between 45 and 75 years old who received an inactivated influenza vaccine.

There are a few counts of this clonotype. The chain employs TRBV19 and TRBJ1-5; D uncertain. Germline CDR1 is LNHDA and CDR2 is SQIVND (reference sequence). The V end lost 1 base, the J end lost 5 bases, and 6 bases lay between the germline ends. The CDR3 runs 13 residues. CDR3 nucleotides: TGTGCCAGTAGTATAGCAAGCGATCAGCCCCAGCATTTT. It translates to CASSIASDQPQHF.

This clonotype was seen a handful of times. A much larger clone lies a single base off, so this may be a read error. V is TRBV5-1 and J is TRBJ1-1, with D unresolved. The length of the CDR3 is 13 residues. Trimming shortened V by 2 bases and J by 0 bases, and 5 bases separated the two germline ends. Germline V gives CDR1 SGHRS, CDR2 YFSETQ. The CDR3 reads CASSFSVNTEAFF. CDR3 sequence (DNA): TGCGCCAGCAGCTTTTCAGTGAACACTGAAGCTTTCTTT.

There are many counts of this clonotype. J is TRBJ1-2 and V is TRBV7-2, with D possibly being TRBD1 (5 bases). This CDR3 has 12 amino acids. Trimming removed 5 bases at V and 10 bases at J, with 14 bases between. In germline, CDR1 is SGHTA, CDR2 FQGNSA. Here the CDR3 DNA reads TGTGCCAGCAGCCCGCCGGGACGCCCCTACACCTTC. Its translation is CASSPPGRPYTF.

This clonotype was seen a few times. CDR3 amino acids: CASSLEVGTPNTGELFF. DNA for the CDR3: TGTGCCAGCAGCTTAGAGGTGGGGACACCGAACACCGGGGAGCTGTTTTTT. The chain links TRBV11-3 to TRBJ2-2, with a tentative D call TRBD1 (6 bases). The CDR3 has 17 amino acids. Trimming took off 0 bases at V and 0 bases at J, with 11 bases between the two ends. Germline loops: CDR1 SGHNT, CDR2 YENEEA.

J is TRBJ1-4 and V is TRBV20-1; D remains unclear. This CDR3 comprises 13 residues. CDR1 and CDR2 (germline): DFQATT, SNEGSKA (reference sequence). The V end lost 4 bases, the J end lost 7 bases, and 13 bases lay between the germline ends. This CDR3 reads CSATFGRSEKLFF. In DNA form, the CDR3 reads TGCAGTGCTACTTTCGGGCGAAGTGAAAAACTGTTTTTT.

This clonotype was detected a few times. The chain joins TRBV20-1 to TRBJ1-2; no definite D call. The CDR3 consists of 12 residues. V shed 0 bases and J shed 7 bases, with 9 bases lying between them. Germline V gene data show CDR1 as DFQATT and CDR2 as SNEGSKA (reference sequence). The CDR3 is CSARDLGSGYTF. The CDR3 DNA reads TGCAGTGCTAGAGATCTGGGATCTGGCTACACCTTC.

CDR3 sequence: CASSQVGRGQETQYF. The CDR3 nucleotides read TGCGCCAGCAGCCAAGTTGGCAGGGGACAAGAGACCCAGTACTTC. V and J are TRBV4-1 and TRBJ2-5, with D possibly being TRBD1 (6 bases). The CDR3 loop spans 15 amino acids. Trimming left V 1 base short and J 2 bases short, with 11 bases between. The V gene's germline CDR1 is MGHRA and CDR2 YSYEKL.

This clonotype was counted a few times. V usage is TRBV12-3 or TRBV12-4 and J usage is TRBJ1-3; D uncertain. With 3 bases removed from V and 1 base from J, the gap between germline ends came to 10 bases. The length of the CDR3 is 15 residues. The CDR3 loop reads CASSFSPGSGNTIYF. CDR3 nucleotides: TGTGCCAGCAGTTTCTCCCCAGGTTCTGGAAACACCATATATTTT.

This clonotype was seen a handful of times. The chain uses TRBV2 and TRBJ1-6, with D possibly being TRBD1 (6 bases). The V end was cut by 6 bases, the J end by 0 bases, with 15 bases between. The V gene's germline CDR1 is SNHLY and CDR2 FYNNEI. This CDR3 region has 17 residues. The CDR3 DNA sequence: TGTGCCAGCAGCCCCAGGGGCCCCAGCTCCTATAATTCACCCCTCCACTTT. This codes for CASSPRGPSSYNSPLHF.

This chain joins TRBV4-3 and TRBJ2-5; no clear D. Germline assignment: CDR1 LGHNA and CDR2 YSLEER. The CDR3 spans 15 residues. V lost 0 bases to trimming and J lost 4 bases, with 12 bases between them. In nucleotides, the CDR3 is TGCGCCAGCAGCCAAGATTGGGGTTCCGCAGAGACCCAGTACTTC. Translation gives CASSQDWGSAETQYF.

The rearrangement joins TRBV2 to TRBJ2-5, with 9 bases matching TRBD1. CDR3 length: 14 residues. The trim removed 4 bases at V and 5 bases at J, leaving 5 bases unmatched. CDR1 SNHLY and CDR2 FYNNEI come from the germline V gene. The CDR3 region is CASSATGGVETQYF. CDR3 nucleotide sequence: TGTGCCAGCAGTGCGACAGGGGGGGTGGAGACCCAGTACTTC.

The V call is TRBV5-1, the J call TRBJ1-4; a weak D match, TRBD1 (5 bases). Germline V gene lookup returns CDR1 SGHRS and CDR2 YFSETQ. V was shortened by 0 bases and J by 1 base, with 10 bases between the two germline ends. The CDR3 is made up of 16 amino acids. Written as DNA, the CDR3 is TGCGCCAGCAGCTTGGTGGGGACGGGAACTAATGAAAAACTGTTTTTT. This translates into CASSLVGTGTNEKLFF. Full variable domain (rest looked up from reference TRBV5-1 and TRBJ1-4): KAGVTQTPRYLIKTRGQQVTLSCSPISGHRSVSWYQQTPGQGLQFLFEYFSETQRNKGNFPGRFSGRQFSNSRSEMNVSTLELGDSALYLCASSLVGTGTNEKLFFGSGTQLSVL.

This clonotype was counted only a few times. This chain connects TRBV4-2 to TRBJ1-3; unclear D gene. V was trimmed by 4 bases and J by 0 bases, leaving 16 bases between them. CDR1 and CDR2 (germline): LGHNA, YNFKEQ. This CDR3 is built from 17 residues. The DNA of the CDR3 is TGTGCCAGCAGCCCAGCCGTCGGAGGCAGCTCTGGAAACACCATATATTTT. Amino acid sequence: CASSPAVGGSSGNTIYF.

The chain has TRBV7-6 and TRBJ2-3; D is tentatively TRBD1 or TRBD2 (5 bases each). The length of the CDR3 is 15 residues. V was shortened by 2 bases and J by 8 bases, with 17 bases between the two germline ends. Germline V gene sequence: CDR1 SGHVS, CDR2 FNYEAQ. CDR3 region: CASSLTGGVVGTQYF. The CDR3 DNA reads as TGTGCCAGCAGCTTAACTGGGGGTGTCGTTGGTACGCAGTATTTT.

This clonotype was seen only a few times. This chain links TRBV23-1 with TRBJ2-2, with a possible D match to TRBD2 (6 bases). TRBV23-1 is an open reading frame, and its role is uncertain. Trimming took off 0 bases at V and 4 bases at J, with 9 bases between the two ends. The CDR3 totals 15 residues. The CDR3 region has the DNA TGCGCCAGCAGTCAATCGGCGGGGTTCACCGGGGAGCTGTTTTTT. This gives the protein CASSQSAGFTGELFF.

This clonotype has ten or more counts. V is TRBV20-1 and J is TRBJ2-5, with D possibly matching TRBD2 (5 bases). Germline loops: CDR1 DFQATT, CDR2 SNEGSKA (reference sequence). Trimming removed 3 bases from V and 2 bases from J, with 19 bases in between. The CDR3 sequence is 16 residues long. In DNA, the CDR3 is TGCAGTGCTAGGGTTTCGGGATCGGGCGGTCAAGAGACCCAGTACTTC. Translation: CSARVSGSGGQETQYF.

The J gene is TRBJ2-1, the V gene TRBV4-3, with D unclear. There are 15 residues in the CDR3. Trimming shortened V by 0 bases and J by 0 bases, and 6 bases separated the two germline ends. Per germline, CDR1 LGHNA and CDR2 YSLEER. In nucleotides, the CDR3 is TGCGCCAGCAGCCAAGAGCAGAGCTCCTACAATGAGCAGTTCTTC. Encoded protein: CASSQEQSSYNEQFF.

This clonotype was counted many times. This chain links TRBV9 with TRBJ1-1; D is unclear. Germline-derived CDR1 and CDR2 are SGDLS and YYNGEE. The CDR3 length is 14 residues. Between the trimmed V and J ends, which lost 0 bases and 2 bases, there was a span of 8 bases. CDR3 bases: TGTGCCAGCAGCGTAGACCCCCTAAACACTGAAGCTTTCTTT. Protein sequence: CASSVDPLNTEAFF.

A note on this clonotype: This may arise from a read error, as a much more abundant clone is one base away. The chain employs TRBV6-1 and TRBJ1-6; possibly TRBD1 for D (5 bases). The CDR3 covers 16 residues. Germline assignment: CDR1 MNHNS and CDR2 SASEGT. This chain's CDR3 is CASSDYLRVDNSPLQF. The DNA for the CDR3 is TGTGCCAGCAGTGACTACCTCAGGGTGGATAATTCACCCCTCCAATTT.